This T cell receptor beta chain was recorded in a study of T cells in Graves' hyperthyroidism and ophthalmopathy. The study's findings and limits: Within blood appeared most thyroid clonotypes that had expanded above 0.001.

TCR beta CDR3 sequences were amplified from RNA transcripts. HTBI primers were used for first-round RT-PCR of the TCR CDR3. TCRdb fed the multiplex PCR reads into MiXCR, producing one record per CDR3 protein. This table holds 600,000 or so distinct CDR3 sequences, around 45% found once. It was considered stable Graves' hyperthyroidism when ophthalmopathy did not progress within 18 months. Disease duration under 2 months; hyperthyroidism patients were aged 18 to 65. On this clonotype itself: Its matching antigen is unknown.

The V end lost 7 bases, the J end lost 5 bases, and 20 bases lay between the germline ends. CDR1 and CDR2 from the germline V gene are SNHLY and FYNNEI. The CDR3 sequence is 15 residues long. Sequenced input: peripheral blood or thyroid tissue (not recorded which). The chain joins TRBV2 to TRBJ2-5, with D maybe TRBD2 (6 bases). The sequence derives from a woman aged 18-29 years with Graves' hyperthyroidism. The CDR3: CASKDGWRGLETQYF. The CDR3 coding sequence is TGTGCCAGCAAGGACGGGTGGCGGGGTCTCGAGACCCAGTACTTC.